This TCR beta chain came from a study of T cells in Graves' hyperthyroidism and ophthalmopathy. Findings and caveats of the study: Prediction of ophthalmopathy progression came a median roughly 6.4 months pre-onset. A model of 13 V-J pairs discriminated ophthalmopathy from stable hyperthyroidism.

Points on this clonotype: No antigen is known for it.

Uncontrolled infection, other autoimmune disease, pregnancy and lactation each barred patients from inclusion. Each diagnosis drew on symptoms, thyroxine, TRAb, thyroid ultrasound and orbital computed tomography findings. CDR1 is ENHRY and CDR2 is SYGVKD in the germline V gene. With 3 bases removed from V and 2 bases from J, the gap between germline ends came to 8 bases. CDR3 length: 13 residues. There were TCR beta CDR3 regions amplified from RNA transcripts. The HTBI primer set was used in a first-round RT-PCR of the TCR CDR3. TCRdb re-analysed the multiplex PCR reads in MiXCR, keeping a single row per CDR3 protein. The top ten clones hold 15% to 20% of a sample with 500,000 to 600,000 distinct CDR3 sequences, around 45% of them seen once.

The source is an adult woman with Graves' disease, either hyperthyroidism or ophthalmopathy (not recorded which). Sequenced: peripheral blood or thyroid tissue (not recorded which). The chain links TRBV10-3 to TRBJ2-7; D not certain. CDR3: CAISEGVTYEQYF. The DNA of the CDR3 is TGTGCCATCAGTGAAGGAGTTACCTACGAGCAGTACTTC.